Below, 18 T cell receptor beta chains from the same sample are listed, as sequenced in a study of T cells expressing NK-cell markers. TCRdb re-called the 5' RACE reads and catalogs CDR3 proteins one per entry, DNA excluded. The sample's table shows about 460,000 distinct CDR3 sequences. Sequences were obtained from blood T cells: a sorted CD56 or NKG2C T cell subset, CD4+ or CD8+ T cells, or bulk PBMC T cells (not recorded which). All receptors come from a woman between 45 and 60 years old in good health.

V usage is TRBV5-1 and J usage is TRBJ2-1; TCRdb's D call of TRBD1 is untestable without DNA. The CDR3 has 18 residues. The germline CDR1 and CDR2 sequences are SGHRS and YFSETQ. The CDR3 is CASSPDRRGRASYNEQFF.

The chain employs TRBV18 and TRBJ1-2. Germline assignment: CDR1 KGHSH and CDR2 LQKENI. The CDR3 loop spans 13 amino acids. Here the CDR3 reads CASSPPVSYGYTF.

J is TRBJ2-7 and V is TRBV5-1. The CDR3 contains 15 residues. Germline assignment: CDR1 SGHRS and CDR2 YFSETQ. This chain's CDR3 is CASSLDGGSRGEQYF.

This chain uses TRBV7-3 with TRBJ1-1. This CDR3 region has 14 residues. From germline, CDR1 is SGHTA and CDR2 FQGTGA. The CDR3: CASSEPNSSPEAFF.

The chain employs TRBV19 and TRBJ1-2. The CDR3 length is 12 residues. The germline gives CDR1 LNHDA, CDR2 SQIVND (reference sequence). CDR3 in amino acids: CASSILGSGYTF. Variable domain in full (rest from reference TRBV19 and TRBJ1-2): DGGITQSPKYLFRKEGQNVTLSCEQNLNHDAMYWYRQDPGQGLRLIYYSQIVNDFQKGDIAEGYSVSREKKESFPLTVTSAQKNPTAFYLCASSILGSGYTFGSGTRLTVV.

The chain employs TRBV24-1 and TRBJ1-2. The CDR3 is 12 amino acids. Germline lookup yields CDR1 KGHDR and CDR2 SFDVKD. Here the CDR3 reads CATSAEGHRYTF.

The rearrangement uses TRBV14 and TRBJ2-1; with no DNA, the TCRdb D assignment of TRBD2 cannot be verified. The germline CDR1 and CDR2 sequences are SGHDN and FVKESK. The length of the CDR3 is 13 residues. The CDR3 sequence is CASSQAASGEQFF.

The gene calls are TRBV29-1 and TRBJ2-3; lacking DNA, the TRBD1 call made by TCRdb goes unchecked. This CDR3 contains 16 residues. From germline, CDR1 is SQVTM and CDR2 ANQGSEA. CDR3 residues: CSVEGGTGWHTDTQYF.

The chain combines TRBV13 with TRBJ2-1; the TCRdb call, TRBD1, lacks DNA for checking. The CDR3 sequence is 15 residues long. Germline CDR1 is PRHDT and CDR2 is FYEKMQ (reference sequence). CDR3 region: CASSITQQSGNEQFF. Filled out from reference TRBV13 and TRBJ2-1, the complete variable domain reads AAGVIQSPRHLIKEKRETATLKCYPIPRHDTVYWYQQGPGQDPQFLISFYEKMQSDKGSIPDRFSAQQFSDYHSELNMSSLELGDSALYFCASSITQQSGNEQFFGPGTRLTVL.

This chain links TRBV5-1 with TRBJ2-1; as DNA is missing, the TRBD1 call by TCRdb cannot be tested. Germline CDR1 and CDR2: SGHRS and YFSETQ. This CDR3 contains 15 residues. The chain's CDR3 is CASSHRDSSYNEQFF. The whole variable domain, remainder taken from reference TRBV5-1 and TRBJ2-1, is KAGVTQTPRYLIKTRGQQVTLSCSPISGHRSVSWYQQTPGQGLQFLFEYFSETQRNKGNFPGRFSGRQFSNSRSEMNVSTLELGDSALYLCASSHRDSSYNEQFFGPGTRLTVL.

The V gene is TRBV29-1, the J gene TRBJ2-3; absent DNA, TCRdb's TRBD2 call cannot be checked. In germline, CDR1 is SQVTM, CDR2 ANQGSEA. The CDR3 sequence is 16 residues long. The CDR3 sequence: CSVGIGLAGVGDTQYF.

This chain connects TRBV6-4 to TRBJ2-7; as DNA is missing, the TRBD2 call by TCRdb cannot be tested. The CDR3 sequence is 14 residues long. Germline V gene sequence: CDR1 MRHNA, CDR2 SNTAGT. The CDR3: CASSRLAESTEQYF.

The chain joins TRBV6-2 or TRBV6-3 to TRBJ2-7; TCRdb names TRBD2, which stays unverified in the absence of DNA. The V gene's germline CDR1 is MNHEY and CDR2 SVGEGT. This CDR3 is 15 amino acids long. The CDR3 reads CASSYGAILALEQYF.

This chain's CDR3 is CASSEYTSGSSYNEQFF. The genes are TRBV25-1 and TRBJ2-1; TCRdb calls TRBD2, which cannot be checked without DNA. The CDR3 sequence is 17 residues long. The germline V gene encodes CDR1 MGHDK and CDR2 SYGVNS.

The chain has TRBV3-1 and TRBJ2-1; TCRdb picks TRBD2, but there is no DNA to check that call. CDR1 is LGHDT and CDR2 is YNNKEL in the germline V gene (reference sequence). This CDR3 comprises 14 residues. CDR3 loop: CASSQKGLAHEQFF.

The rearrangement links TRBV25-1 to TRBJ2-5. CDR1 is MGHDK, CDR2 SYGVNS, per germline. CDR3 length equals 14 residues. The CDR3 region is CASSEYRSLETQYF.

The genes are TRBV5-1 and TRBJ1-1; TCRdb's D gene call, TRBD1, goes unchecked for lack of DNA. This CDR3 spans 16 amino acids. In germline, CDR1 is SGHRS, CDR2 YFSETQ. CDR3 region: CASSTGGGSRNTEAFF.

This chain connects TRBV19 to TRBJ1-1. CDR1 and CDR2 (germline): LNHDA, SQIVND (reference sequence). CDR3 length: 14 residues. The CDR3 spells CASSIVNRGYEAFF.